Shown below are 22 T cell receptor beta chains from a single sample sequenced in a study of blood T cell repertoires in COVID-19. Only in-frame clones appear in the TCRdb table, and some are missing; sequencing was by immunoSEQ multiplex PCR. The data contain about 260,000 clones, approximately 90% of them singletons. The sequencing sample was made of PBMCs or T cells enriched from blood (not recorded which). These TCRs come from a man aged 45-65 years who had been exposed to COVID-19.

V usage is TRBV19 and J usage is TRBJ1-1, with no clear D. V was cut by 5 bases and J by 12 bases, with 16 bases left in between. This CDR3 contains 12 residues. Germline CDR1 and CDR2: LNHDA and SQIVND (reference sequence). CDR3 in amino acids: CASSLNIRKTFF. The CDR3 DNA sequence: TGTGCCAGTAGTCTTAACATACGAAAAACTTTCTTT.

The V and J genes are TRBV5-1 and TRBJ1-3; D gene ambiguous. The CDR3 totals 17 residues. The V gene lost 3 bases and the J gene lost 0 bases, with 16 bases spanning the gap. Germline CDR1 SGHRS, CDR2 YFSETQ. The CDR3 bases are TGCGCCAGCAGCTACGGCTCCCAGGCCACCTCTGGAAACACCATATATTTT. Translation gives CASSYGSQATSGNTIYF.

The chain employs TRBV19 and TRBJ1-5, with 8 bases identical to TRBD1. Unmatched junction bases numbered 8, after V lost 1 base and J lost 3 bases. CDR1 and CDR2 from the germline V gene are LNHDA and SQIVND (reference sequence). This CDR3 region has 17 residues. CDR3 nucleotide sequence: TGTGCCAGTAGTATAGTCAGGGGGCATAAGTCCAATCAGCCCCAGCATTTT. As protein: CASSIVRGHKSNQPQHF.

V is TRBV6-1 and J is TRBJ2-7; 7 bases map to TRBD1. The CDR3 is 14 amino acids. With V trimmed by 2 bases and J by 3 bases, 4 bases remained unmatched. Germline assignment: CDR1 MNHNS and CDR2 SASEGT. In DNA form, the CDR3 reads TGTGCCAGCAGTGAAAGGCAGGGGGTCTACGAGCAGTACTTC. It codes for CASSERQGVYEQYF.

For this clone: A junction boundary mismatches the germline segment, possibly from a read error. The chain is built from TRBV7-9 and TRBJ2-1, with TRBD2 matching over 12 bases. Germline loops: CDR1 SEHNR, CDR2 FQNEAQ (reference sequence). The CDR3 sequence is 13 residues long. As DNA, the CDR3 is TGTGCCAGCAGCTCCCTAGCGGGGGGGATCGGGGTCTTC. Its protein product is CASSSLAGGIGVF.

This clone was found once. J is TRBJ1-1 and V is TRBV2; D might be TRBD1 (5 bases). CDR1 and CDR2 (germline): SNHLY, FYNNEI. Trimming removed 3 bases from V and 3 bases from J, with 11 bases in between. This CDR3 is built from 14 residues. The CDR3 DNA follows: TGTGCCAGCAGTGACAGGGTGGGTGACACTGAAGCTTTCTTT. It translates to CASSDRVGDTEAFF.

The rearrangement joins TRBV5-4 to TRBJ2-7; 8 nucleotides align to TRBD2. Germline CDR1 SGHNT, CDR2 YYREEE (reference sequence). CDR3 size: 14 residues. V was pared by 3 bases and J by 3 bases, with 5 bases of the junction left unmatched. CDR3 loop: CASSSSGTSYEQYF. DNA for the CDR3: TGTGCCAGCAGCTCCTCCGGGACTAGCTACGAGCAGTACTTC.

CDR3 DNA sequence: TGTGCCATCAGAGCCGGGACAGGGGAGAACTATGGCTACACCTTC. Its protein product is CAIRAGTGENYGYTF. V usage is TRBV10-3 and J usage is TRBJ1-2; TRBD1 matches 10 bases. Trimming removed 6 bases from V and 2 bases from J; junction bases left unmatched: 6. Germline-derived CDR1 and CDR2 are ENHRY and SYGVKD. The CDR3 consists of 15 residues.

The V call is TRBV30, the J call TRBJ2-5; 12 bases are shared with TRBD1. Germline V gene data show CDR1 as GTSNPN and CDR2 as SVGIG (reference sequence). V shed 3 bases and J 5 bases; nucleotides not matched to a gene: 16. The CDR3 extends over 18 amino acids. DNA for the CDR3: TGTGCCTGGAGACGAAGGCTCCAGGGGGACAGGGGGCGCGAGACCCAGTACTTC. Its protein is CAWRRRLQGDRGRETQYF.

The CDR3: CASSVDGTGDSPLHF. The CDR3 DNA reads TGTGCCAGCAGCGTAGACGGGACAGGGGATTCACCCCTCCACTTT. This sequence joins TRBV9 and TRBJ1-6; 10 positions agree with TRBD1. V shed 0 bases and J 8 bases; nucleotides not matched to a gene: 2. The germline gives CDR1 SGDLS, CDR2 YYNGEE. This CDR3 region has 15 residues.

The V gene is TRBV5-4, the J gene TRBJ2-5; TRBD2 matches at 9 bases. The CDR3 has 17 residues. Trimming at V came to 0 bases and at J to 1 base, leaving 7 bases not matched to a gene. Germline V lookup: CDR1 SGHNT, CDR2 YYREEE (reference sequence). The CDR3 region has the DNA TGTGCCAGCAGCTTGGGAGGGATAGCGGGGGCCCAAGAGACCCAGTACTTC. Its protein is CASSLGGIAGAQETQYF. Looking up the rest from reference TRBV5-4 and TRBJ2-5 gives the full variable domain: ETGVTQSPTHLIKTRGQQVTLRCSSQSGHNTVSWYQQALGQGPQFIFQYYREEENGRGNFPPRFSGLQFPNYSSELNVNALELDDSALYLCASSLGGIAGAQETQYFGPGTRLLVL.

This sequence joins TRBV7-8 and TRBJ1-2; possibly TRBD1 for D (5 bases). Deletions cut 5 bases from V and 8 bases from J, with 18 bases between. This CDR3 region has 14 residues. Germline values: CDR1 SGHVS, CDR2 FQNEAQ. The CDR3 DNA reads TGTGCCAGCAGCCCCGGGACTTTCCCAGTCGGCTACACCTTC. Residues: CASSPGTFPVGYTF.

The rearrangement links TRBV5-5 to TRBJ1-4; tentatively, D is TRBD1 (6 bases). Germline V gene sequence: CDR1 SGHKS, CDR2 YYEKEE (reference sequence). Trimming took 0 bases from V and 5 from J, leaving 11 bases between them. The CDR3 is made up of 15 amino acids. CDR3 sequence: CASSLEAGTNEKLFF. The CDR3 nucleotides read TGTGCCAGCAGCTTGGAGGCAGGGACAAATGAAAAACTGTTTTTT.

V usage is TRBV5-5 and J usage is TRBJ1-1; D is possibly TRBD1 (5 bases). This CDR3 contains 15 residues. V lost 4 bases to trimming and J lost 4 bases, with 17 bases between them. Germline loops: CDR1 SGHKS, CDR2 YYEKEE (reference sequence). The CDR3 sequence: CASSLLGGGTTEAFF. The CDR3 DNA reads TGTGCCAGCAGCCTCTTGGGTGGGGGGACCACTGAAGCTTTCTTT.

The chain is built from TRBV11-3 and TRBJ1-1; possible D gene TRBD1, 6 bases. Germline V gene data show CDR1 as SGHNT and CDR2 as YENEEA. V was trimmed by 5 bases and J by 7 bases, leaving 11 bases between them. This CDR3 region has 12 residues. Here the CDR3 reads CASSRGQFEAFF. CDR3 sequence (DNA): TGTGCCAGCAGCCGTGGACAGTTTGAAGCTTTCTTT. Full variable domain (rest looked up from reference TRBV11-3 and TRBJ1-1): EAGVVQSPRYKIIEKKQPVAFWCNPISGHNTLYWYLQNLGQGPELLIRYENEEAVDDSQLPKDRFSAERLKGVDSTLKIQPAELGDSAVYLCASSRGQFEAFFGQGTRLTVV.

The CDR3 nucleotides are TGCGCCAGCAGCGCGGCGGGACCTTATAATGAAAAACTGTTTTTT. It translates to CASSAAGPYNEKLFF. The V gene is TRBV5-1, the J gene TRBJ1-4, with D possibly TRBD1 on 5 matching bases. Per the germline V gene, CDR1 is SGHRS and CDR2 is YFSETQ. The CDR3 runs 15 residues. Between the trimmed V and J ends, which lost 4 bases and 4 bases, there was a span of 14 bases.

The rearrangement joins TRBV4-1 to TRBJ2-5; 7 bases are shared with TRBD1. This CDR3 contains 14 residues. Per germline, CDR1 MGHRA and CDR2 YSYEKL. V trimming: 5 bases; J trimming: 1 base; junction bases outside the gene matches: 4. In nucleotides, the CDR3 is TGCGCCAGCAGCTATGGGACAGTCCAAGAGACCCAGTACTTC. Its protein is CASSYGTVQETQYF.

This chain connects TRBV7-9 to TRBJ1-3; D gene ambiguous. Germline CDR1 reads SEHNR; CDR2 reads FQNEAQ (reference sequence). This CDR3 is 15 amino acids long. Trimming cost V 1 base and J 3 bases, with 10 bases left between them. The CDR3 reads CASSLVIPGGNTIYF. As DNA, the CDR3 is TGTGCCAGCAGCTTAGTCATTCCGGGTGGAAACACCATATATTTT.

This chain connects TRBV5-1 to TRBJ2-5; a possible D gene is TRBD2 (6 bases). Germline assignment: CDR1 SGHRS and CDR2 YFSETQ. This CDR3 comprises 16 residues. V lost 0 bases and J lost 5, with 17 bases in between. This chain's CDR3 is CASSLGVGGSVETQYF. CDR3 coding DNA: TGCGCCAGCAGCTTGGGAGTCGGAGGGTCTGTGGAGACCCAGTACTTC.

J is TRBJ1-2 and V is TRBV28; D might be TRBD1 (6 bases). V was cut by 3 bases and J by 4 bases, with 12 bases left in between. Germline CDR1 MDHEN, CDR2 SYDVKM. This CDR3 comprises 14 residues. CDR3 in amino acids: CASSFHRVGYGYTF. For the CDR3, the DNA is TGTGCCAGCAGTTTTCACAGGGTGGGCTATGGCTACACCTTC.

V usage is TRBV27 and J usage is TRBJ1-1, with 8 bases lining up with TRBD1. Trimming cost V 4 bases and J 6 bases; bases outside gene matches: 10. The CDR3 covers 15 residues. Germline V gene sequence: CDR1 MNHEY, CDR2 SMNVEV (reference sequence). CDR3 nucleotide sequence: TGTGCCAGCAGTTCGCCACAGGGGGGATCCTCTGAAGCTTTCTTT. It codes for CASSSPQGGSSEAFF.

V usage is TRBV23-1 and J usage is TRBJ1-1, with 9 bases identical to TRBD1. TRBV23-1 falls under the ORF class, with uncertain function. CDR3 length equals 18 residues. Trimming removed 0 bases from V and 0 bases from J; junction bases left unmatched: 8. CDR3 in amino acids: CASSQSWETGGLNTEAFF. CDR3 DNA: TGCGCCAGCAGTCAATCGTGGGAGACAGGGGGGCTGAACACTGAAGCTTTCTTT.